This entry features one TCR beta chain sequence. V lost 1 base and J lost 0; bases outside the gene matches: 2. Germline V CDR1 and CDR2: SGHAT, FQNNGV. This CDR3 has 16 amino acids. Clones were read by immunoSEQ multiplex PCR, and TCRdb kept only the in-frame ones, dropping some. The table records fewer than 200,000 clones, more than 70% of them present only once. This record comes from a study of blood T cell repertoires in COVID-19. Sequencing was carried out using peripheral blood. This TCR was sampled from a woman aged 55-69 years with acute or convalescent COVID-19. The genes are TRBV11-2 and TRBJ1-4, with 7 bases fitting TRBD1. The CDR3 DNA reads TGTGCCAGCAGCTTAGCAGGGGGTGCAACTAATGAAAAACTGTTTTTT. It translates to CASSLAGGATNEKLFF.